The following is a T cell receptor (beta chain) sequence with its context. Its antigen is not identified. The sample is drawn from a study of CD8 T cells in ankylosing spondylitis. Study-level points and caveats: The authors reported significant enrichment of disease-linked clones in matched ankylosing spondylitis synovial fluid. Disease-linked clones were CD8+ and relatively rare in peripheral blood. Characteristic of ankylosing spondylitis blood, it appeared, was a TCR beta motif comprising fewer than 10 highly homologous variants.

TCRdb reprocessed the 5' RACE reads with MiXCR, giving one entry per CDR3 protein. Among around 390,000 distinct CDR3 sequences, about 20% were seen once, and the ten largest hold approximately 16%. CDR1 DFQATT and CDR2 SNEGSKA come from the germline V gene (reference sequence). The CDR3 is 16 amino acids. The V end was cut by 6 bases, the J end by 4 bases, with 22 bases between. The specimen sequenced was blood, either unsorted or a sorted T cell fraction (not recorded which). The chain employs TRBV20-1 and TRBJ2-1, with D possibly TRBD1 on 6 matching bases. The TCR comes from a male donor with ankylosing spondylitis. The CDR3 loop is CSALLGQRGIYNEQFF. Written as DNA, the CDR3 is TGCAGTGCCCTCCTCGGACAGAGGGGGATTTACAATGAGCAGTTCTTC.